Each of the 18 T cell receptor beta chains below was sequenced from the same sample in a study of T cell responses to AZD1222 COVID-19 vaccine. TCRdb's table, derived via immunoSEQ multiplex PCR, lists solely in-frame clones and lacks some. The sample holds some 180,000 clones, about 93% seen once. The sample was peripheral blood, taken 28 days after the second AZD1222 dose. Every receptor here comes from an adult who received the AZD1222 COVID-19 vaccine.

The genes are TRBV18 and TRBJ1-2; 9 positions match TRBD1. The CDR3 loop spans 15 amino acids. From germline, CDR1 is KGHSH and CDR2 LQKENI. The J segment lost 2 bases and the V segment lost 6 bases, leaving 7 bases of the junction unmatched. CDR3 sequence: CASSPGQGMNYGYTF. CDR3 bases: TGTGCCAGCTCCCCAGGACAGGGGATGAACTATGGCTACACCTTC.

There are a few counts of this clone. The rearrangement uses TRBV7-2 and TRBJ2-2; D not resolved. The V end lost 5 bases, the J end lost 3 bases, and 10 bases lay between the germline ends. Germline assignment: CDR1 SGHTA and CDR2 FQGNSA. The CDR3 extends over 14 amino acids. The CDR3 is CASSPTLYTGELFF. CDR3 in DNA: TGTGCCAGCAGCCCCACACTTTACACCGGGGAGCTGTTTTTT. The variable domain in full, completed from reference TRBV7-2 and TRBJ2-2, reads GAGVSQSPSNKVTEKGKDVELRCDPISGHTALYWYRQSLGQGLEFLIYFQGNSAPDKSGLPSDRFSAERTGGSVSTLTIQRTQQEDSAVYLCASSPTLYTGELFFGEGSRLTVL.

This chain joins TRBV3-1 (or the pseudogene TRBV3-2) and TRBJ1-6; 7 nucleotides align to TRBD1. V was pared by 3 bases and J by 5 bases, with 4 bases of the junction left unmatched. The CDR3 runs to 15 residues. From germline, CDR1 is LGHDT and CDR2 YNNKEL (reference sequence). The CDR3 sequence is CASSQRQGDNSPLHF. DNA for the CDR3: TGTGCCAGCAGCCAGAGGCAGGGGGATAATTCACCCCTCCACTTT.

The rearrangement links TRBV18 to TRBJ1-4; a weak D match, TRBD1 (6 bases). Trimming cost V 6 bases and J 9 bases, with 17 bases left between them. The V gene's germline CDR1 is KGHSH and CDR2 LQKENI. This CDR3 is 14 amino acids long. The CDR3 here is CASSPDEQGKKLFF. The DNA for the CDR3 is TGTGCCAGCTCCCCGGATGAACAGGGAAAAAAACTGTTTTTT.

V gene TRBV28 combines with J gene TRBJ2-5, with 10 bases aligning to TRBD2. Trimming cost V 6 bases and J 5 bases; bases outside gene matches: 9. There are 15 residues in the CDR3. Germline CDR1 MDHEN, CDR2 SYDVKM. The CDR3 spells CASSPAGGEEETQYF. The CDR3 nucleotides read TGTGCCAGCAGCCCAGCGGGAGGGGAAGAGGAGACCCAGTACTTC.

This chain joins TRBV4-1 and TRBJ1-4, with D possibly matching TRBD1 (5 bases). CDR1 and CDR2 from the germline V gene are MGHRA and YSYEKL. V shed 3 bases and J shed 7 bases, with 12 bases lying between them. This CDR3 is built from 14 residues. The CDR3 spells CASSQRGSGEKLFF. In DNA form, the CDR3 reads TGCGCCAGCAGCCAGAGGGGCTCGGGTGAAAAACTGTTTTTT.

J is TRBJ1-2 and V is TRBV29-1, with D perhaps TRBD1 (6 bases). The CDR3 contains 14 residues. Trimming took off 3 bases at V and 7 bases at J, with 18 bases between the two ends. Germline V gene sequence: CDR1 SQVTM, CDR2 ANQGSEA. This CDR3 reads CSVEVYQGLSGYTF. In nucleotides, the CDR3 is TGCAGCGTTGAGGTATATCAGGGGTTATCTGGCTACACCTTC.

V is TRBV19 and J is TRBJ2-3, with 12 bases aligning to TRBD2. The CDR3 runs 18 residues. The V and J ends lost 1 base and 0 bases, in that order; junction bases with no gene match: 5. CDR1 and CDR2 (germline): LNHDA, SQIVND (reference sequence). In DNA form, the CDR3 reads TGTGCCAGTAGTATAGGCCTAGCGGGGGGGCTCAGCACAGATACGCAGTATTTT. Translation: CASSIGLAGGLSTDTQYF.

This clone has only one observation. CDR3 sequence reads: CASSPLDMDYGYTF. The CDR3 bases are TGTGCCAGCTCACCACTTGACATGGACTATGGCTACACCTTC. The gene calls are TRBV18 and TRBJ1-2; no firm D call. The CDR3 contains 14 residues. The germline V and J ends were trimmed by 1 base and 3 bases, with 9 bases remaining between them. CDR1 is KGHSH, CDR2 LQKENI, per germline.

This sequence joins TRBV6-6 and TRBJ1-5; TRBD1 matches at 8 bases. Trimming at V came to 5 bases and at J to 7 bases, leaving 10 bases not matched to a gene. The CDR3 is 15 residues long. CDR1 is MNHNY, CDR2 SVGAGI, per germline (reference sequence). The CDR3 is CASSLQGEFLQPQHF. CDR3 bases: TGTGCCAGCAGTCTACAGGGGGAATTTTTACAGCCCCAGCATTTT.

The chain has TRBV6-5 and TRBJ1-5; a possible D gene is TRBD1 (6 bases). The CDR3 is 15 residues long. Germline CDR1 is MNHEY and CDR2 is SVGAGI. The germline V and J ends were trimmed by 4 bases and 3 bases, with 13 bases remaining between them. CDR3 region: CASSLKGGLNQPQHF. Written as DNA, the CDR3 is TGTGCCAGCAGTTTGAAGGGGGGCCTCAATCAGCCCCAGCATTTT.

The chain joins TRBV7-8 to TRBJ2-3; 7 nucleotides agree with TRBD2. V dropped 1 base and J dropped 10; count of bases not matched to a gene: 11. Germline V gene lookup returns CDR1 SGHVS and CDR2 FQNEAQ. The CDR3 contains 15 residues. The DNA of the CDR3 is TGTGCCAGCAGCTTAGAACTCGGCGGGAGTAGGGCGCAGTATTTT. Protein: CASSLELGGSRAQYF.

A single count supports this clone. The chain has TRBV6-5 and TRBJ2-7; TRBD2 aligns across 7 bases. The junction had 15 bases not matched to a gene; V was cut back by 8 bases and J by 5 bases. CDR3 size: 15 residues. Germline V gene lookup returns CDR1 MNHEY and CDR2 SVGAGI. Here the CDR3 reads CASLAGGGSTHEQYF. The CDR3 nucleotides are TGTGCCAGCTTAGCGGGTGGGGGGAGTACCCACGAGCAGTACTTC.

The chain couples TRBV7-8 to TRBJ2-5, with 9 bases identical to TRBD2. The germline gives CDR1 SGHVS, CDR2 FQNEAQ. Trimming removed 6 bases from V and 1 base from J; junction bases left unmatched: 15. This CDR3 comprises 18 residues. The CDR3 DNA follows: TGTGCCAGCAGAAATCCTTACAGGGAGCGGGGGGTCCAAGAGACCCAGTACTTC. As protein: CASRNPYRERGVQETQYF.

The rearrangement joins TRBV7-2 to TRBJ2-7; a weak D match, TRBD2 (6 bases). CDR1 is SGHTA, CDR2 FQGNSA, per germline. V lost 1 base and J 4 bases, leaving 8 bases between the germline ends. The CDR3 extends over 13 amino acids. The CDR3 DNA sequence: TGTGCCAGCAGCTTAGGGGCGGGGTACGAGCAGTACTTC. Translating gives CASSLGAGYEQYF.

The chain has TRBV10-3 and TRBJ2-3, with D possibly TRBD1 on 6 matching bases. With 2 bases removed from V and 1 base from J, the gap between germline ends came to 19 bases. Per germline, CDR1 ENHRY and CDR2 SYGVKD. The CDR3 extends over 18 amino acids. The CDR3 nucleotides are TGTGCCATCAGTGAGGGAGGACAGATTATAGTGGGCACAGATACGCAGTATTTT. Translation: CAISEGGQIIVGTDTQYF.

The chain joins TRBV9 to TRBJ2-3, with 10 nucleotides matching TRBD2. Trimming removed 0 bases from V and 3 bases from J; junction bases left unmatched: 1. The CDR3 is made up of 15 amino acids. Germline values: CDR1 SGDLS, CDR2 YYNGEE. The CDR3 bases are TGTGCCAGCAGCGTAGGTAGCGGGGGGACAGATACGCAGTATTTT. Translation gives CASSVGSGGTDTQYF.

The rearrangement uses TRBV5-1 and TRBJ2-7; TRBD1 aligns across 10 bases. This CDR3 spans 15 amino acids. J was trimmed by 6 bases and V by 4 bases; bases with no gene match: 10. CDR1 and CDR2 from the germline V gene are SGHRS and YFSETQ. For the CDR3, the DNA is TGCGCCAGCAGCCCGAGGGGGACAGGGGTGGGCGAGCAGTACTTC. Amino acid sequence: CASSPRGTGVGEQYF.